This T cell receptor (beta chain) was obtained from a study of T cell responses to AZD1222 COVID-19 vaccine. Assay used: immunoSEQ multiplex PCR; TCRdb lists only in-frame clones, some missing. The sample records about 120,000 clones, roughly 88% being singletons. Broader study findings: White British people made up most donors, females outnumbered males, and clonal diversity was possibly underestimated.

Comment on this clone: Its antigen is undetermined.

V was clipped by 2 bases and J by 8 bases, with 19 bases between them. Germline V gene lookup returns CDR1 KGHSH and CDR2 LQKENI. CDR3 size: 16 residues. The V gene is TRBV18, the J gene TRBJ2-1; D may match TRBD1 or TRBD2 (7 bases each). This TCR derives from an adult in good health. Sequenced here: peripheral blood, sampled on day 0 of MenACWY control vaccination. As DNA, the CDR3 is TGTGCCAGCTCACCAGGGACAGCCGAAGGGGGGGATGAGCAGTTCTTC. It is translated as CASSPGTAEGGDEQFF.